Listed below are T cell receptor beta chains from one sample, sequenced in a study of blood T cell repertoires in COVID-19. Assay used: immunoSEQ multiplex PCR; TCRdb lists only in-frame clones, some missing. The data hold some 240,000 clones, with 70% to 85% observed a single time. What was sequenced was peripheral blood. The receptors come from a man aged 45-60 years with active or convalescent COVID-19. The CDR3 runs from the conserved cysteine through the conserved F or W. A D gene is named only where the DNA matches it firmly. Some rows mark clone size as missing; the rest say once, few, many or name a class of expanded clone.

>TRBJ1-4|NA|NA|TRBV5-1
TGCGCCAGCAGCTTAGGGGACAAGGGCGGAGAAAAACTGTTTTTT
CASSLGDKGGEKLFF
>TRBJ2-7|TRBD1|NA|TRBV5-1
TGCGCCAGCAGCCCTGGGACAGGCGAGCAGTACTTC
CASSPGTGEQYF
>TRBJ1-1|TRBD1|NA|TRBV5-1
TGCGCCAGCGGGGGACAGATGAACACTGAAGCTTTCTTT
CASGGQMNTEAFF
>TRBJ1-2|TRBD1|NA|TRBV28
TGTGCCAGCAGTCTCGGGACAGAGGGGAATGGCTACACCTTC
CASSLGTEGNGYTF
>TRBJ2-7|TRBD2|few|TRBV5-1
TGCGCCAGCAGCTTGATTCACGGACTAGCGGGAGAAGAGCAGTACTTC
CASSLIHGLAGEEQYF
>TRBJ1-6|NA|NA|TRBV7-3
TGTGCCAGCAGCTTAGTTCGGGATTCACCCCTCCACTTT
CASSLVRDSPLHF
>TRBJ2-2|NA|NA|TRBV4-1
TGCGCCAGCAGCTTCGCGCCAGGGGCAGTGAGAACCGGGGAGCTGTTTTTT
CASSFAPGAVRTGELFF
>TRBJ1-1|TRBD1|NA|TRBV27
TGTGCCAGCAGTGACAGGGGTTACACTGAAGCTTTCTTT
CASSDRGYTEAFF
>TRBJ1-1|NA|NA|TRBV18
TGTGCCAGCTCACCCGCGGGGGGGCGCGTGTTCACTGAAGCTTTCTTT
CASSPAGGRVFTEAFF
>TRBJ2-7|TRBD1|NA|TRBV4-1
TGCGCCAGCAGCCCGGGACAGGGGTCCTACGAGCAGTACTTC
CASSPGQGSYEQYF
>TRBJ2-2|NA|NA|TRBV21-1
TGTGCCAGCAGCCAGGCGACTAGCGGGGGCAACACCGGGGAGCTGTTTTTT
CASSQATSGGNTGELFF